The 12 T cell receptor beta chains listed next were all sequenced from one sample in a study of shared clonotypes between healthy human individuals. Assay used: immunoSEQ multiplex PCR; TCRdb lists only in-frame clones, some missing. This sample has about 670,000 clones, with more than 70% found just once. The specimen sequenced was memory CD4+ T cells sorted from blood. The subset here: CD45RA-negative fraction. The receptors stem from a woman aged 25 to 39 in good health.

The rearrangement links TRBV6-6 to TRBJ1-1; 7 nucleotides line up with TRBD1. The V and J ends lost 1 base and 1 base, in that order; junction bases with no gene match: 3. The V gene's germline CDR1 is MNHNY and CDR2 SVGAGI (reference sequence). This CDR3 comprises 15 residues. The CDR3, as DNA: TGTGCCAGCAGTTACTTCACAGGGGCGAACACTGAAGCTTTCTTT. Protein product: CASSYFTGANTEAFF.

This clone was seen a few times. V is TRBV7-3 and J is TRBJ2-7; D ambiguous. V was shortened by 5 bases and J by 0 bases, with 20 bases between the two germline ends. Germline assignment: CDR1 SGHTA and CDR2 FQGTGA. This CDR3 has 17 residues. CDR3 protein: CASSTTNRTVSSYEQYF. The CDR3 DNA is TGTGCCAGCAGCACTACAAACCGGACGGTAAGCTCCTACGAGCAGTACTTC.

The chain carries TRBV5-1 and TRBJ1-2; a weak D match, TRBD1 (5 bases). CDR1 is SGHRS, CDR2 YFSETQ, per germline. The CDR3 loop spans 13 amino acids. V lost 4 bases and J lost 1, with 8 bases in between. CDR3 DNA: TGCGCCAGCAGCCAAGACAGTAACTATGGCTACACCTTC. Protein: CASSQDSNYGYTF.

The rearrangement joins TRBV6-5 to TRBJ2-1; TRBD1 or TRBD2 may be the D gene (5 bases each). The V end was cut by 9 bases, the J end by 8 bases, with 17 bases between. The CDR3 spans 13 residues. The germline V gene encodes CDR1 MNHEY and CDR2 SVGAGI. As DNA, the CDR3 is TGTGCCAGTCCCGGGGCCGGCGAGCATGAGCAGTTCTTC. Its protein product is CASPGAGEHEQFF.

The CDR3 DNA is TGTGCCAGCAGACCTAGGACAGGGACCTCCTACGAGCAGTACTTC. Translated, it gives CASRPRTGTSYEQYF. V usage is TRBV28 and J usage is TRBJ2-7; the match to TRBD1 covers 8 bases. This CDR3 is built from 15 residues. Germline-derived CDR1 and CDR2 are MDHEN and SYDVKM. Unmatched junction bases numbered 7, after V lost 6 bases and J lost 0 bases.

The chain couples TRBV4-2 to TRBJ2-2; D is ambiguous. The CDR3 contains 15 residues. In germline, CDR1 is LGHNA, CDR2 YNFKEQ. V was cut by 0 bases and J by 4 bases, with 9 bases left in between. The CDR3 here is CASSQDLGVTGELFF. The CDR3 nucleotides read TGTGCCAGCAGCCAAGATCTTGGGGTCACCGGGGAGCTGTTTTTT.

This chain's CDR3 is CASSLGVGNTEAFF. The CDR3 nucleotides read TGTGCCAGCAGCTTGGGAGTCGGGAACACTGAAGCTTTCTTT. The J gene is TRBJ1-1, the V gene TRBV5-4; D remains ambiguous. From germline, CDR1 is SGHNT and CDR2 YYREEE (reference sequence). Trimming left V 0 bases short and J 1 base short, with 7 bases between. This CDR3 contains 14 residues.

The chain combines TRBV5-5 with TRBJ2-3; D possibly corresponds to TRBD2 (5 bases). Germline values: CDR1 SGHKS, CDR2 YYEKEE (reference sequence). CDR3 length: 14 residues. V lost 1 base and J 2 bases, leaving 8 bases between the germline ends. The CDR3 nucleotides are TGTGCCAGCAGCTTGTGGAGGACCACAGATACGCAGTATTTT. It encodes CASSLWRTTDTQYF. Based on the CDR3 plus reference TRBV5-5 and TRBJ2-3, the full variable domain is DAGVTQSPTHLIKTRGQQVTLRCSPISGHKSVSWYQQVLGQGPQFIFQYYEKEERGRGNFPDRFSARQFPNYSSELNVNALLLGDSALYLCASSLWRTTDTQYFGPGTRLTVL.

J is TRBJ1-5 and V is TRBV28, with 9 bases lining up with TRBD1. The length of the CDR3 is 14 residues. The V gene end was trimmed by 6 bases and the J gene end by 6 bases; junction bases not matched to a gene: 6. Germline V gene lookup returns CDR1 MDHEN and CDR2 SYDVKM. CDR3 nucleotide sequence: TGTGCCAGCAGCCGGGACAGGGTGGGTCAGCCCCAGCATTTT. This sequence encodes CASSRDRVGQPQHF. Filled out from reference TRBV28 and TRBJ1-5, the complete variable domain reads DVKVTQSSRYLVKRTGEKVFLECVQDMDHENMFWYRQDPGLGLRLIYFSYDVKMKEKGDIPEGYSVSREKKERFSLILESASTNQTSMYLCASSRDRVGQPQHFGDGTRLSIL.

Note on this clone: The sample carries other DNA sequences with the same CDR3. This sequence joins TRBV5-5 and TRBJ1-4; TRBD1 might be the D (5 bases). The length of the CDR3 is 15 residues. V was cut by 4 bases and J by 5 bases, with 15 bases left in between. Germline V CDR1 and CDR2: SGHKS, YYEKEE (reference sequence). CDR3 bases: TGTGCCAGCAGCGCGGATCCGGGGCCCAATGAAAAACTGTTTTTT. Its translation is CASSADPGPNEKLFF.

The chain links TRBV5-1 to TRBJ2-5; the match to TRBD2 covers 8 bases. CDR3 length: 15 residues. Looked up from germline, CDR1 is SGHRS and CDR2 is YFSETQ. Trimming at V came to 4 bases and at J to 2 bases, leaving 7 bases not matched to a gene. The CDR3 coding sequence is TGCGCCAGCAGCAACGGACGGGGGGGACAAGAGACCCAGTACTTC. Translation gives CASSNGRGGQETQYF.

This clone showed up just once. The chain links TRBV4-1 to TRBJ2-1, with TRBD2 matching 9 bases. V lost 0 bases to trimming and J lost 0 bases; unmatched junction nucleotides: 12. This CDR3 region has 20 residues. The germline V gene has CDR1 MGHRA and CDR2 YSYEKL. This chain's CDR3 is CASSQDWGTSYESSYNEQFF. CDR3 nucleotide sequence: TGCGCCAGCAGCCAAGATTGGGGGACTAGCTACGAGAGCTCCTACAATGAGCAGTTCTTC.